The subject of this entry is one T cell receptor beta chain. The record originates from a study of cytomegalovirus exposure and HLA in healthy donors. About the study: When 398 donors were genotyped, 80% to 90% of them were found to fall in the Caucasian-associated ancestry cluster.

Germline CDR1 SGHVS, CDR2 FQNEAQ. CDR3 length equals 14 residues. V lost 1 base and J lost 1, with 7 bases in between. The PCR made use of 60 Vbeta and 13 Jbeta primers. Some clones are missing from TCRdb's copy, which holds only in-frame ones; the method was immunoSEQ multiplex PCR. The sample records 160,000 or so clones, 75% to 85% being singletons. The chain carries TRBV7-8 and TRBJ1-1; D uncertain. The TCR comes from a woman aged 18-35 years in good health and CMV-seropositive. Material for sequencing was PBMCs. CDR3 sequence reads: CASSLGAGNTEAFF. CDR3 sequence (DNA): TGTGCCAGCAGCTTAGGGGCGGGGAACACTGAAGCTTTCTTT.